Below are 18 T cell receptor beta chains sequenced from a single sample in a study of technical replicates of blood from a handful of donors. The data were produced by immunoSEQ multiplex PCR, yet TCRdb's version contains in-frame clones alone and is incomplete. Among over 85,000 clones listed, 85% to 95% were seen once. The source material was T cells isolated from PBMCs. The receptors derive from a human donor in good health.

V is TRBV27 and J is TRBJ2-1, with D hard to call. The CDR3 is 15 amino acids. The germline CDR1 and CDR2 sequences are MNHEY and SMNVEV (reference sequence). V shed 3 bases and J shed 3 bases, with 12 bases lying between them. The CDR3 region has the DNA TGTGCCAGCAGTTTGATGCCCCCGGGCTACAATGAGCAGTTCTTC. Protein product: CASSLMPPGYNEQFF.

The CDR3 DNA reads as TGCGCCAGCAGCCAAGCTAGGGGCAATGAGCAGTTCTTC. This sequence encodes CASSQARGNEQFF. V and J are TRBV4-3 and TRBJ2-1; perhaps TRBD1 as D (5 bases). Germline V gene sequence: CDR1 LGHNA, CDR2 YSLEER. The CDR3 runs 13 residues. V gave up 1 base and J gave up 6 bases, with 7 bases separating them.

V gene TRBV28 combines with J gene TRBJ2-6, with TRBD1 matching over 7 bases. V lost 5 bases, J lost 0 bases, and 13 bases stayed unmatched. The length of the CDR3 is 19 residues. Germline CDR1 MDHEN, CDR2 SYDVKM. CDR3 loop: CASSVSGTESYSGANVLTF. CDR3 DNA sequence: TGTGCCAGCAGTGTCTCCGGGACAGAGTCCTACTCTGGGGCCAACGTCCTGACTTTC.

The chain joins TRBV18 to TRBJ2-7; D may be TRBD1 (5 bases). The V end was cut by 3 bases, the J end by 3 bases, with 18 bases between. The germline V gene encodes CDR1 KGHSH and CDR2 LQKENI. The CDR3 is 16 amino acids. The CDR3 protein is CASSPDVREINYEQYF. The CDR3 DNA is TGTGCCAGCTCACCCGATGTCAGGGAAATAAACTACGAGCAGTACTTC.

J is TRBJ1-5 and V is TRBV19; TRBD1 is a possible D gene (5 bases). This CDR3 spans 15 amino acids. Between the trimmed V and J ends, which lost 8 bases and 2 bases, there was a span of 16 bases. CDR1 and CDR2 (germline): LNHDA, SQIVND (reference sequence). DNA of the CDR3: TGTGCCAGTTCGCGGGGACTCGGGGGCAATCAGCCCCAGCATTTT. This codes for CASSRGLGGNQPQHF. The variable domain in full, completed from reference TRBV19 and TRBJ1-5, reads DGGITQSPKYLFRKEGQNVTLSCEQNLNHDAMYWYRQDPGQGLRLIYYSQIVNDFQKGDIAEGYSVSREKKESFPLTVTSAQKNPTAFYLCASSRGLGGNQPQHFGDGTRLSIL.

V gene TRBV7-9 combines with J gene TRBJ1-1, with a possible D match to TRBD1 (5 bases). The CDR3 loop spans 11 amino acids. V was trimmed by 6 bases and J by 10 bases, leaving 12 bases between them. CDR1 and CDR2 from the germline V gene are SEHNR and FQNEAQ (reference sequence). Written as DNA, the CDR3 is TGTGCCAGCAGGGGACTGTGGAGAGCTTTCTTT. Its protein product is CASRGLWRAFF.

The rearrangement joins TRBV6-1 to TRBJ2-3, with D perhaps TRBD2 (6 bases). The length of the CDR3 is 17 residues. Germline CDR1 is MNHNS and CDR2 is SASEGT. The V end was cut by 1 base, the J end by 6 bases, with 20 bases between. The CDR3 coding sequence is TGTGCCAGCAGTGAAGATCACCCCCAGGCGGGATATGATACGCAGTATTTT. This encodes CASSEDHPQAGYDTQYF.

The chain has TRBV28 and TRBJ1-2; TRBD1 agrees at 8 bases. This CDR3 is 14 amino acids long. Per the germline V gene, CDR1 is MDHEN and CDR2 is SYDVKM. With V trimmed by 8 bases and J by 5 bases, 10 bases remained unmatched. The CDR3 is CASGIGQGGYGYTF. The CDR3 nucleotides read TGTGCCAGCGGAATCGGACAGGGTGGGTATGGCTACACCTTC.

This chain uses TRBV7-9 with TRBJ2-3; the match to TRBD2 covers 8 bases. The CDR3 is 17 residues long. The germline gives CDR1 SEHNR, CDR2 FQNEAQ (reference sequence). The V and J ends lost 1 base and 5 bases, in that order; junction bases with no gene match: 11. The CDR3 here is CASSLVTGGPGRDTQYF. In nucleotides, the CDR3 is TGTGCCAGCAGCTTAGTAACGGGAGGGCCAGGGAGAGATACGCAGTATTTT. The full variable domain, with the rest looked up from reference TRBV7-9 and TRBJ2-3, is DTGVSQNPRHKITKRGQNVTFRCDPISEHNRLYWYRQTLGQGPEFLTYFQNEAQLEKSRLLSDRFSAERPKGSFSTLEIQRTEQGDSAMYLCASSLVTGGPGRDTQYFGPGTRLTVL.

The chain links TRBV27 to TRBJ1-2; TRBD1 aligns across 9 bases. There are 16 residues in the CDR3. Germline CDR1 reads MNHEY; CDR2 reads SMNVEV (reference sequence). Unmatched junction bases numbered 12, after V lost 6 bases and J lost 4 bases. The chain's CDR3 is CASRKRTGVPFYGYTF. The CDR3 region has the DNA TGTGCCAGCAGGAAAAGGACAGGGGTCCCTTTCTATGGCTACACCTTC.

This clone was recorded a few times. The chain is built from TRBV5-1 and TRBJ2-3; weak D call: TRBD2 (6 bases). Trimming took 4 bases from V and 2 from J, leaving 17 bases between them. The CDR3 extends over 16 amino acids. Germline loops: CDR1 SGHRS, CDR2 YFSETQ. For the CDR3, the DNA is TGCGCCAGCAGCGTGGAGGGGCAGGCCCACACAGATACGCAGTATTTT. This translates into CASSVEGQAHTDTQYF.

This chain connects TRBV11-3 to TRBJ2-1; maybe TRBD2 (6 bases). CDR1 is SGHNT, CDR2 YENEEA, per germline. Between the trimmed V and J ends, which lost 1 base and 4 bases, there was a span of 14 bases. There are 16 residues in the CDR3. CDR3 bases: TGTGCCAGCAGCTTAGGGCGGGTCGGGGGATACAATGAGCAGTTCTTC. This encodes CASSLGRVGGYNEQFF.

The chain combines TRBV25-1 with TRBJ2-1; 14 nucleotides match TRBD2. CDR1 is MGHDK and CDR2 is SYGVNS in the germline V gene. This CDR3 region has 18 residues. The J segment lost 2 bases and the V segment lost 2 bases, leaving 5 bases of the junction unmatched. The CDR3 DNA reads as TGTGCCAGCAGTGAACGGCCGGGACTAGCGGGAGCCTACAATGAGCAGTTCTTC. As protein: CASSERPGLAGAYNEQFF.

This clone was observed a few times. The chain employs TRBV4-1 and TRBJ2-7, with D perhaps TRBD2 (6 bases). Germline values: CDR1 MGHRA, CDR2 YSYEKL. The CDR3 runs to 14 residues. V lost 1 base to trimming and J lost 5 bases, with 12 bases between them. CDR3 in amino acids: CASSQGLANNEQYF. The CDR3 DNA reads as TGCGCCAGCAGCCAAGGTCTAGCGAATAACGAGCAGTACTTC.

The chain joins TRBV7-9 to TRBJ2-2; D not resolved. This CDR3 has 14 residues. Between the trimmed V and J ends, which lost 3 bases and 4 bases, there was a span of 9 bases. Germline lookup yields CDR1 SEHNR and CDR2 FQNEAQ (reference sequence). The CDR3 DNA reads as TGTGCCAGCAGCTTGGCAGTTACCACCGGGGAGCTGTTTTTT. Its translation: CASSLAVTTGELFF. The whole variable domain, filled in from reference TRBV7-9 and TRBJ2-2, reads DTGVSQNPRHKITKRGQNVTFRCDPISEHNRLYWYRQTLGQGPEFLTYFQNEAQLEKSRLLSDRFSAERPKGSFSTLEIQRTEQGDSAMYLCASSLAVTTGELFFGEGSRLTVL.

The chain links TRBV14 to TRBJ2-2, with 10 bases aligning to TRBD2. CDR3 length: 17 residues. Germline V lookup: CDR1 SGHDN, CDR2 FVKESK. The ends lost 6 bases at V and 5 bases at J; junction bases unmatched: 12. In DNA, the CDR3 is TGTGCCAGCAGTCCTAAACTAGCGGGACCCCAGACCGGGGAGCTGTTTTTT. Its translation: CASSPKLAGPQTGELFF.

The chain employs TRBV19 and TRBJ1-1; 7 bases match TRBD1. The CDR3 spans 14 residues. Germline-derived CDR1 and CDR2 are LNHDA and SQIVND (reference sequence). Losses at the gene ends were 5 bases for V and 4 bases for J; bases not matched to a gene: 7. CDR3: CASSLTGVGTEAFF. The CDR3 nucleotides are TGTGCCAGTAGTCTTACAGGGGTCGGCACTGAAGCTTTCTTT.

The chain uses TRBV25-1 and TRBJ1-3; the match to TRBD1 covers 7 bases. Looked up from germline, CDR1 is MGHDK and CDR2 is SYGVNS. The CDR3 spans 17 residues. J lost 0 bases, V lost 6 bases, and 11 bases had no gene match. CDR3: CASRGAPGQSSGNTIYF. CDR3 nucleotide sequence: TGTGCCAGCAGGGGAGCGCCGGGACAGAGCTCTGGAAACACCATATATTTT.